What follows describes a single T cell receptor (beta chain). The sample comes from a study of blood T cell repertoires in COVID-19. As for the study in general: COVID-19 samples, acute and convalescent, were from the United States, Italy and Spain. From T cells, B-cell-depleted T cells, or PBMCs came the material, which was cDNA or gDNA.

In the study's own analysis: Amplification from reference gene primers served as the basis for estimated nucleated cell counts. Data came from immunoSEQ multiplex PCR; TCRdb stores just in-frame clones and leaves some out. For V, J and clone size, that table is used; D and trimming come from the DNA. The sample contains about 370,000 clones, 90% of which appear only once. Germline V lookup: CDR1 LGHDT, CDR2 YNNKEL (reference sequence). J gave up 5 bases and V 5 bases, and 4 bases lay outside the gene matches. This CDR3 region has 14 residues. The J gene is TRBJ2-5, the V gene TRBV3-1 (or the pseudogene TRBV3-2), with 11 bases aligning to TRBD2. Sequencing was done on a sample of peripheral blood. This receptor was obtained from a man between 18 and 29 years old with active or convalescent COVID-19. The chain's CDR3 is CASSSRTSGETQYF. The DNA of the CDR3 is TGTGCCAGCAGCTCCCGGACTAGCGGGGAGACCCAGTACTTC.